These T cell receptor beta chains were read from a single sample in a study of Ad26.COV2.S vaccination and SARS-CoV-2 variants. The table came from immunoSEQ multiplex PCR; TCRdb's copy has only in-frame clones and leaves some out. The table has some 300,000 clones, around four fifths seen once. Material: peripheral blood, obtained in a trial of Ad26.COV2.S vaccine versus placebo. All receptors derive from a person between 18 and 65 years old who received the Ad26.COV2.S COVID-19 vaccine or a placebo. Both conserved end residues are part of each CDR3. A D gene is named only where the DNA matches it firmly. The size of a clone is reported for some rows only, either as once, few or many, or as a class for expanded clones.

v_call: TRBV12-3/TRBV12-4
clone_size: NA
d_call: NA
j_call: TRBJ1-1
cdr3_nt: TGTGCCAGCAGTTTAGGGGCAGGAGAAGCTTTCTTT
cdr3_aa: CASSLGAGEAFF

v_call: TRBV6-2/TRBV6-3
clone_size: NA
d_call: NA
j_call: TRBJ2-1
cdr3_nt: TGTGCCAGCAGTTACGGTTTCTCCTACAATGAGCAGTTCTTC
cdr3_aa: CASSYGFSYNEQFF

v_call: TRBV27
clone_size: NA
d_call: NA
j_call: TRBJ1-1
cdr3_nt: TGTGCCAGCAGTTTAGGGGGAAGGAACACTGAAGCTTTCTTT
cdr3_aa: CASSLGGRNTEAFF

v_call: TRBV12-3/TRBV12-4
clone_size: NA
d_call: NA
j_call: TRBJ1-2
cdr3_nt: TGTGCCAGCAGTTTTGAGGGGAACTATGGCTACACCTTC
cdr3_aa: CASSFEGNYGYTF

v_call: TRBV7-2
clone_size: NA
d_call: TRBD1
j_call: TRBJ1-1
cdr3_nt: TGTGCCAGCAGCATAAGCGGGACAGGGGGCACTGAAGCTTTCTTT
cdr3_aa: CASSISGTGGTEAFF

v_call: TRBV12-3/TRBV12-4
clone_size: NA
d_call: NA
j_call: TRBJ2-3
cdr3_nt: TGTGCCAGCAGTTTTATGCAGGGCAATACGCAGTATTTT
cdr3_aa: CASSFMQGNTQYF

v_call: TRBV15
clone_size: NA
d_call: NA
j_call: TRBJ1-1
cdr3_nt: TGTGCCACCAGCAGAGATCGGGGCAGGGAGAACACTGAAGCTTTCTTT
cdr3_aa: CATSRDRGRENTEAFF

v_call: TRBV6-5
clone_size: NA
d_call: NA
j_call: TRBJ2-3
cdr3_nt: TGTGCCAGCAGTCCCCCAGCGGCTACAGATACGCAGTATTTT
cdr3_aa: CASSPPAATDTQYF

v_call: TRBV7-9
clone_size: once
d_call: NA
j_call: TRBJ1-6
cdr3_nt: TGTGCCAGCAGCTTAGGGGGGAGGAGGAATTCACCCCTCCACTTT
cdr3_aa: CASSLGGRRNSPLHF

v_call: TRBV21-1
clone_size: NA
d_call: NA
j_call: TRBJ1-3
cdr3_nt: TGTGCCAGCAGTTACAGGGGCCCAAACTCTGGAAACACCATATATTTT
cdr3_aa: CASSYRGPNSGNTIYF

v_call: TRBV5-4
clone_size: NA
d_call: TRBD2
j_call: TRBJ2-3
cdr3_nt: TGTGCCAGCAGCTTGGACGGGGGGTACACAGATACGCAGTATTTT
cdr3_aa: CASSLDGGYTDTQYF

v_call: TRBV11-2
clone_size: NA
d_call: NA
j_call: TRBJ1-1
cdr3_nt: TGTGCCAGCAGCTTGAATACAGGGATGTATACTGAAGCTTTCTTT
cdr3_aa: CASSLNTGMYTEAFF

v_call: TRBV6-5
clone_size: NA
d_call: TRBD1
j_call: TRBJ1-2
cdr3_nt: TGTGCCAGCAGTTTCCTACAGGGGGGGGGAAGAGGCTACACCTTC
cdr3_aa: CASSFLQGGGRGYTF

v_call: TRBV12-3/TRBV12-4
clone_size: NA
d_call: TRBD1
j_call: TRBJ2-7
cdr3_nt: TGTGCCAGCAGTGGGACAGGGGCGACCGAGCAGTACTTC
cdr3_aa: CASSGTGATEQYF

v_call: TRBV29-1
clone_size: NA
d_call: NA
j_call: TRBJ2-5
cdr3_nt: TGCAGCGTTGAAGAAGAGACCCAGTACTTC
cdr3_aa: CSVEEETQYF

v_call: TRBV7-7
clone_size: NA
d_call: TRBD2
j_call: TRBJ2-2
cdr3_nt: TGTGCTAGCAGCTCCCTTAGCGGGGTAGGGACCGGGGAGCTGTTTTTT
cdr3_aa: CASSSLSGVGTGELFF

v_call: TRBV28
clone_size: NA
d_call: TRBD1
j_call: TRBJ1-1
cdr3_nt: TGTGCCGGCGGACAAGGGGGCCTCGGACGGAACACTGAAGCTTTCTTT
cdr3_aa: CAGGQGGLGRNTEAFF

v_call: TRBV6-5
clone_size: NA
d_call: TRBD1
j_call: TRBJ1-1
cdr3_nt: TGTGCCAGCAGTTACAACAGGGGCACTGAAGCTTTCTTT
cdr3_aa: CASSYNRGTEAFF

v_call: TRBV19
clone_size: NA
d_call: NA
j_call: TRBJ2-7
cdr3_nt: TGTGCCAGCGCAACAGGTTTCTCCTACGAGCAGTACTTC
cdr3_aa: CASATGFSYEQYF

v_call: TRBV19
clone_size: NA
d_call: NA
j_call: TRBJ2-5
cdr3_nt: TGTGCCAGTAGCTTCGGGGTTGGCGAGACCCAGTACTTC
cdr3_aa: CASSFGVGETQYF

v_call: TRBV7-9
clone_size: NA
d_call: NA
j_call: TRBJ2-5
cdr3_nt: TGTGCCAGCAGCTTTCTAACAAGCCAAGAGACCCAGTACTTC
cdr3_aa: CASSFLTSQETQYF

v_call: TRBV19
clone_size: NA
d_call: NA
j_call: TRBJ1-1
cdr3_nt: TGTGCCAGTAGTATAGATCGAGGGAGTTATGAAGCTTTCTTT
cdr3_aa: CASSIDRGSYEAFF

v_call: TRBV11-3
clone_size: once
d_call: NA
j_call: TRBJ2-7
cdr3_nt: TGTGCCTCCTCCCCGAGCTCCTACGAGCAGTACTTC
cdr3_aa: CASSPSSYEQYF

v_call: TRBV6-1
clone_size: NA
d_call: NA
j_call: TRBJ1-2
cdr3_nt: TGTGCCAGCAGTGATATAGGATCCCTGTGGGGCTACACCTTC
cdr3_aa: CASSDIGSLWGYTF

v_call: TRBV21-1
clone_size: few
d_call: NA
j_call: TRBJ1-2
cdr3_nt: TGTGCCAGCAGCTCAGATGTGGGCTACACCTTC
cdr3_aa: CASSSDVGYTF

v_call: TRBV6-6
clone_size: few
d_call: NA
j_call: TRBJ1-6
cdr3_nt: TGTGCCAGCAGTTACGAGAATTCACCCCTCCACTTT
cdr3_aa: CASSYENSPLHF

v_call: TRBV6-4
clone_size: NA
d_call: TRBD1
j_call: TRBJ1-3
cdr3_nt: TGTGCCAGCGGGTCCAGGGGGAATGGAAACACCATATATTTT
cdr3_aa: CASGSRGNGNTIYF

v_call: TRBV30
clone_size: once
d_call: NA
j_call: TRBJ2-2
cdr3_nt: TGTGCCTGGAGTGTACGAGTCACCGGGGAGCTGTTTTTT
cdr3_aa: CAWSVRVTGELFF

v_call: TRBV7-9
clone_size: NA
d_call: NA
j_call: TRBJ1-1
cdr3_nt: TGTGCCAGCAGCTTAGCGGGGGGGCGGTTAAGTGAAGCTTTCTTT
cdr3_aa: CASSLAGGRLSEAFF

v_call: TRBV21-1
clone_size: NA
d_call: NA
j_call: TRBJ1-5
cdr3_nt: TGTGCCACCCCGCTGGACAGGCTAGGGGATCAGCCCCAGCATTTT
cdr3_aa: CATPLDRLGDQPQHF

v_call: TRBV28
clone_size: NA
d_call: TRBD1
j_call: TRBJ2-1
cdr3_nt: TGTGCCAGCAGTTCCGGAGGACAGGGTGCAAGGAATGAGCAGTTCTTC
cdr3_aa: CASSSGGQGARNEQFF

v_call: TRBV28
clone_size: NA
d_call: TRBD1
j_call: TRBJ2-2
cdr3_nt: TGTGCCAGCAGTTTAATTTTCCCGGGACAGTACACCGGGGAGCTGTTTTTT
cdr3_aa: CASSLIFPGQYTGELFF

v_call: TRBV3-1/TRBV3-2
clone_size: NA
d_call: TRBD2
j_call: TRBJ2-5
cdr3_nt: TGTGCCAGCAGCCAAGCCGGGACTAGCCAAGAGACCCAGTACTTC
cdr3_aa: CASSQAGTSQETQYF

v_call: TRBV15
clone_size: NA
d_call: NA
j_call: TRBJ1-6
cdr3_nt: TGTGCCACCAGCAGAGATCGGGCAGTTAATTCACCCCTCCACTTT
cdr3_aa: CATSRDRAVNSPLHF

v_call: TRBV20-1
clone_size: NA
d_call: NA
j_call: TRBJ1-1
cdr3_nt: TGCAGTGCTAGAGGGGCTTACGGAGCTTTCTTT
cdr3_aa: CSARGAYGAFF

v_call: TRBV7-2
clone_size: NA
d_call: NA
j_call: TRBJ2-1
cdr3_nt: TGTGCCAGCAGCCCGGGACCGTACAATGAGCAGTTCTTC
cdr3_aa: CASSPGPYNEQFF

v_call: TRBV6-5
clone_size: NA
d_call: TRBD1
j_call: TRBJ2-3
cdr3_nt: TGTGCCAGCAGTTATAGCAGGGGGCGAGGAGATACGCAGTATTTT
cdr3_aa: CASSYSRGRGDTQYF

v_call: TRBV19
clone_size: NA
d_call: NA
j_call: TRBJ1-3
cdr3_nt: TGTGCCAGTAGCAATGTCGTGAGCTCTGGAAACACCATATATTTT
cdr3_aa: CASSNVVSSGNTIYF

v_call: TRBV4-2
clone_size: NA
d_call: TRBD1
j_call: TRBJ1-6
cdr3_nt: TGTGCCAGCAGCCATCGTAGGACAGGGTCTAATTCACCCCTCCACTTT
cdr3_aa: CASSHRRTGSNSPLHF

v_call: TRBV6-5
clone_size: NA
d_call: NA
j_call: TRBJ1-2
cdr3_nt: TGTGCCAGCAGGCCCGGGCCCAACTATGGCTACACCTTC
cdr3_aa: CASRPGPNYGYTF

v_call: TRBV19
clone_size: NA
d_call: TRBD2
j_call: TRBJ2-5
cdr3_nt: TGTGCCAGTAGTACGGGGGGGGCTAAAAAGACCCAGTACTTC
cdr3_aa: CASSTGGAKKTQYF

v_call: TRBV7-9
clone_size: NA
d_call: TRBD2
j_call: TRBJ2-3
cdr3_nt: TGTGCCAGCAGCTTAGCCCCAGGGACTAGCGGGGGTTTAGATACGCAGTATTTT
cdr3_aa: CASSLAPGTSGGLDTQYF

v_call: TRBV5-4
clone_size: NA
d_call: TRBD1
j_call: TRBJ2-1
cdr3_nt: TGTGCCAGCAGCTTGACAGGGGTTGGAAATGAGCAGTTCTTC
cdr3_aa: CASSLTGVGNEQFF

v_call: TRBV5-1
clone_size: NA
d_call: NA
j_call: TRBJ2-5
cdr3_nt: TGCGCCAGCAGCTTGGTCAGGGGAGAGACCCAGTACTTC
cdr3_aa: CASSLVRGETQYF

v_call: TRBV2
clone_size: NA
d_call: TRBD2
j_call: TRBJ2-7
cdr3_nt: TGTGCCAGCAGTGGACTAGCGGTGACCTACGAGCAGTACTTC
cdr3_aa: CASSGLAVTYEQYF

v_call: TRBV3-1/TRBV3-2
clone_size: NA
d_call: TRBD1
j_call: TRBJ1-2
cdr3_nt: TGTGCCAGCAGCCAAGATAGCCCCGGACAGGGGGTCCTGGCCTATGGCTACACCTTC
cdr3_aa: CASSQDSPGQGVLAYGYTF

v_call: TRBV27
clone_size: NA
d_call: NA
j_call: TRBJ2-7
cdr3_nt: TGTGCCAGCAGTTCCCCATTCTCCTACGAGCAGTACTTC
cdr3_aa: CASSSPFSYEQYF

v_call: TRBV6-5
clone_size: few
d_call: NA
j_call: TRBJ2-7
cdr3_nt: TGTGCCAGTATGGGGGCCCCCCACTACGAGCAGTACTTC
cdr3_aa: CASMGAPHYEQYF

v_call: TRBV3-1/TRBV3-2
clone_size: NA
d_call: NA
j_call: TRBJ2-7
cdr3_nt: TGTGCCAGCAGCCCCTACTCAGCGGACAGCAATTATGTCACCTACGAGCAGTACTTC
cdr3_aa: CASSPYSADSNYVTYEQYF

v_call: TRBV18
clone_size: NA
d_call: NA
j_call: TRBJ1-3
cdr3_nt: TGTGCCAGCTCACCATCTGGAAACACCATATATTTT
cdr3_aa: CASSPSGNTIYF

v_call: TRBV9
clone_size: NA
d_call: NA
j_call: TRBJ2-6
cdr3_nt: TGTGCCAGCAGCGTAGCTACCAGGAGCTCTGGGGCCAACGTCCTGACTTTC
cdr3_aa: CASSVATRSSGANVLTF